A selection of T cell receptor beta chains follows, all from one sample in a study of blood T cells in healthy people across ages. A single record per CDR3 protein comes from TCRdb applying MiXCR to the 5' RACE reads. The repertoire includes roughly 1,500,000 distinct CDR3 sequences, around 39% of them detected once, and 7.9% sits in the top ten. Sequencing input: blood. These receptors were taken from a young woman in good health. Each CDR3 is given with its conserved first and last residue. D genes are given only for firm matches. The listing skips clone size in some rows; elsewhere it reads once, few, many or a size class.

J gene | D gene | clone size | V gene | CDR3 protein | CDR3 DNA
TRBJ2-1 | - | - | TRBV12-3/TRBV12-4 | CASNPFGRGIPNEQFF | TGTGCCAGCAACCCCTTCGGGCGGGGCATCCCCAATGAGCAGTTCTTC
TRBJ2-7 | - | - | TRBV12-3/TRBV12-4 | CASSQGLLMTYEQYF | TGTGCCAGCAGCCAGGGACTCCTCATGACCTACGAGCAGTACTTC
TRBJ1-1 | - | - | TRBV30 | CAWMFGGMNTEAFF | TGTGCCTGGATGTTTGGGGGGATGAACACTGAAGCTTTCTTT
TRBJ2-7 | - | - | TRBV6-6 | CASSQDRSAGEQYF | TGTGCCAGCAGTCAAGACAGGTCGGCCGGCGAGCAGTACTTC
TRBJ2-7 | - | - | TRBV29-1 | CGVEEQGGGVEQYF | TGCGGCGTTGAAGAGCAGGGAGGGGGAGTCGAGCAGTACTTC
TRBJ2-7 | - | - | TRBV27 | CASSLSSREQYF | TGTGCCAGCAGTTTATCTAGCCGCGAGCAGTACTTC
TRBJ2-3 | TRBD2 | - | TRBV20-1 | CSAILAGVTDTQYF | TGCAGTGCTATTCTAGCGGGGGTCACAGATACGCAGTATTTT
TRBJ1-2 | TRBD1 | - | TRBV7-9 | CASSLIQGQTLNYGYTF | TGTGCCAGCAGCTTAATTCAGGGACAGACCTTAAACTATGGCTACACCTTC
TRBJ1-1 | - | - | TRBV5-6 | CASSGRTGTEAFF | TGTGCCAGCAGCGGGAGGACGGGCACTGAAGCTTTCTTT
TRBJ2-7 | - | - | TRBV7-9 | CASSRGLRDAYEQYF | TGTGCCAGCAGCCGGGGACTCCGGGACGCCTACGAGCAGTACTTC
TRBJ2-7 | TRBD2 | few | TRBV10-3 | CAIRRESYEQYF | TGTGCCATCAGGCGGGAGTCCTACGAGCAGTACTTC
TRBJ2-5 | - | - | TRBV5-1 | CASSSEGGRVQETQYF | TGCGCCAGCAGCTCCGAGGGGGGAAGGGTCCAAGAGACCCAGTACTTC
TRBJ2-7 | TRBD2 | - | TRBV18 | CASSPPTSGRGQYF | TGTGCCAGCTCACCTCCGACTAGCGGGAGGGGGCAGTACTTC
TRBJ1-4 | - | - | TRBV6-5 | CASSYEGAGFEKLFF | TGTGCCAGCAGTTATGAGGGAGCGGGGTTTGAAAAACTGTTTTTT
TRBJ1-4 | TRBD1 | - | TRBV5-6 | CASSFGQGFNEKLFF | TGTGCCAGCAGCTTTGGACAGGGCTTTAATGAAAAACTGTTTTTT
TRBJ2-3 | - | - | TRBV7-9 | CASSSYAGYTDTQYF | TGTGCCAGCAGCTCTTATGCGGGCTACACAGATACGCAGTATTTT
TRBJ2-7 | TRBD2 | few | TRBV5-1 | CASSRTSESAYEQYF | TGCGCCAGCAGCAGGACTAGCGAGTCCGCCTACGAGCAGTACTTC
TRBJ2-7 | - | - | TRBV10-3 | CAISESNFNEQYF | TGTGCCATCAGTGAGTCGAATTTTAATGAGCAGTACTTC
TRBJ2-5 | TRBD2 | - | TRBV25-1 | CASSESGALAGGAQYF | TGTGCCAGCAGTGAAAGCGGGGCACTAGCGGGAGGGGCCCAGTACTTC
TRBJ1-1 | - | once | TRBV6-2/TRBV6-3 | CASSYSGIMNTEAFF | TGTGCCAGCAGTTACTCTGGCATCATGAACACTGAAGCTTTCTTT
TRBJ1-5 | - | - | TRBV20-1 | CSARRGDENQPQHF | TGCAGTGCTAGACGAGGGGACGAGAATCAGCCCCAGCATTTT
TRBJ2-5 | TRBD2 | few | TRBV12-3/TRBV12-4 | CASSQRSTSGSETQYF | TGTGCCAGCAGTCAACGATCGACTAGCGGCTCGGAGACCCAGTACTTC
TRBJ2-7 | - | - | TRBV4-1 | CASSQDIGGKRYNEQYF | TGCGCCAGCAGCCAAGATATAGGCGGGAAACGGTACAATGAGCAGTACTTC
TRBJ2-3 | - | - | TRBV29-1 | CSVEAYLVDTQYF | TGCAGCGTTGAAGCGTACCTCGTGGATACGCAGTATTTT
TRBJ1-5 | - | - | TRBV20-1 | CSARGRGASNQPQHF | TGCAGTGCTAGAGGCCGGGGAGCCAGCAATCAGCCCCAGCATTTT
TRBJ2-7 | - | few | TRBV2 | CASTVEQYF | TGTGCCAGCACCGTTGAGCAGTACTTC
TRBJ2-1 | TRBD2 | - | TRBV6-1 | CASAEGLVTYNEQFF | TGTGCCAGCGCCGAAGGACTAGTAACCTACAATGAGCAGTTCTTC
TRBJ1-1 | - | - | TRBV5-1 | CASSLSQGRTEAFF | TGCGCCAGCAGCTTGTCCCAGGGACGTACTGAAGCTTTCTTT
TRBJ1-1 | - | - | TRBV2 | CASRAGRMNTEAFF | TGTGCCAGCAGAGCGGGACGTATGAACACTGAAGCTTTCTTT
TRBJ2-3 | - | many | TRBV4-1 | CASSLQSDTQYF | TGCGCCAGCAGCCTACAGTCAGATACGCAGTATTTT